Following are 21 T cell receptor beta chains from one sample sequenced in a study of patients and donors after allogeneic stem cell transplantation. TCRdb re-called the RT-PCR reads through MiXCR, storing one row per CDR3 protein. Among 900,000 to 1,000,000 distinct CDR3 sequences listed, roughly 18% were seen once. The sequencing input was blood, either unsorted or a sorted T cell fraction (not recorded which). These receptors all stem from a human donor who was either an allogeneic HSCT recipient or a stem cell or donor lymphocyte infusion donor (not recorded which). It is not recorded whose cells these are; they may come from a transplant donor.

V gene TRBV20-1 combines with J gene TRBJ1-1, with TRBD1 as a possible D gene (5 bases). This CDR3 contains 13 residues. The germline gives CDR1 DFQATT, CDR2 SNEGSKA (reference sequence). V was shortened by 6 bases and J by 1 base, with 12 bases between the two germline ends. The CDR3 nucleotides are TGCAGTGCCCTACGACAGAGGAACACTGAAGCTTTCTTT. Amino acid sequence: CSALRQRNTEAFF.

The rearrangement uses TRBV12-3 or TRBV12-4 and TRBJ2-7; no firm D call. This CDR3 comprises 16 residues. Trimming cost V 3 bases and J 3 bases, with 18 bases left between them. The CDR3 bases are TGTGCCAGCAGTTTCTCCCCAACCGGGCCTCACTACGAGCAGTACTTC. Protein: CASSFSPTGPHYEQYF.

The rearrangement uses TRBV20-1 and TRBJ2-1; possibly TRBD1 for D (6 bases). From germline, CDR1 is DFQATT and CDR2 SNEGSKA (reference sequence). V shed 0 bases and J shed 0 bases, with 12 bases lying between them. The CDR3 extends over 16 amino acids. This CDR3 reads CSARDQDSSSYNEQFF. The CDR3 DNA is TGCAGTGCTAGAGATCAGGACAGCAGCTCCTACAATGAGCAGTTCTTC.

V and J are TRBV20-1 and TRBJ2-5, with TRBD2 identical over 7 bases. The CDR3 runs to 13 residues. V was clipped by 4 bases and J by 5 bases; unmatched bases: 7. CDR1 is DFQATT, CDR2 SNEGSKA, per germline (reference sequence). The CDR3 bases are TGCAGTGCTAAGAGCGGGATGGGGGAGACCCAGTACTTC. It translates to CSAKSGMGETQYF.

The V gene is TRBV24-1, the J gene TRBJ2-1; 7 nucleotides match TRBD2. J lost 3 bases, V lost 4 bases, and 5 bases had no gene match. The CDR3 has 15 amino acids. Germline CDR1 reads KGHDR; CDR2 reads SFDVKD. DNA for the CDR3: TGTGCCACCAGTGAATGGGAGGGGATCTACAATGAGCAGTTCTTC. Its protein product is CATSEWEGIYNEQFF.

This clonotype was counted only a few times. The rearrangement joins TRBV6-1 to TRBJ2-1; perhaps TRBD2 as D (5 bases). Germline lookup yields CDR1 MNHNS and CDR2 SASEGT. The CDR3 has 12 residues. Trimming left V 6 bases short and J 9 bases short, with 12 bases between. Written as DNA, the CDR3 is TGTGCCAGCAGCGGACTGGGTCTTGAGCAGTTCTTC. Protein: CASSGLGLEQFF.

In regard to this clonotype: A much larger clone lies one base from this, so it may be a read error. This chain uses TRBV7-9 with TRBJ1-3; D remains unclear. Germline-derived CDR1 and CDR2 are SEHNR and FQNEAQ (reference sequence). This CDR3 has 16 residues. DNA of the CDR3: TGTGCCAGCAGCTTAATTCCCCGGAGCTCTGGAAACTCCATATATTTT. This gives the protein CASSLIPRSSGNSIYF.

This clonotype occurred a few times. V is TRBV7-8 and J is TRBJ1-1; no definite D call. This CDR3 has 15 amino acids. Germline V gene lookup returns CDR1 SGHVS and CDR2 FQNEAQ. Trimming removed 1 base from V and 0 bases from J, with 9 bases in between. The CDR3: CASSLVGSMNTEAFF. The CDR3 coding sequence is TGTGCCAGCAGCTTAGTCGGATCCATGAACACTGAAGCTTTCTTT.

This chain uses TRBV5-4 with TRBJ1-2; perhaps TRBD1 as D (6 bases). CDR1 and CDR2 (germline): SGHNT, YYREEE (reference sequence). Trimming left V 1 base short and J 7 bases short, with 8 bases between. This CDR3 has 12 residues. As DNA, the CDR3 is TGTGCCAGCAGCTTGACAGGGACTGGCTACACCTTC. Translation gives CASSLTGTGYTF.

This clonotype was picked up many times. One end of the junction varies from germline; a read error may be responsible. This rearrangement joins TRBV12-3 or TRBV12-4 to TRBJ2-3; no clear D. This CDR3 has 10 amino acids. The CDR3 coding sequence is TGTGCCAGCAGCTTAGATACGCAGTATTTT. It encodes CASSLDTQYF.

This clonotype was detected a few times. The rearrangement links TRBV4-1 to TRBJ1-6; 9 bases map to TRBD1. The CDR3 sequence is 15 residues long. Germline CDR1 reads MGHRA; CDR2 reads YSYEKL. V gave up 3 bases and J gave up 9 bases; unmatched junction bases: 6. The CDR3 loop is CASSQPDRGGSPLHF. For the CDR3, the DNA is TGCGCCAGCAGCCAGCCGGACAGGGGAGGTTCACCCCTCCACTTT.

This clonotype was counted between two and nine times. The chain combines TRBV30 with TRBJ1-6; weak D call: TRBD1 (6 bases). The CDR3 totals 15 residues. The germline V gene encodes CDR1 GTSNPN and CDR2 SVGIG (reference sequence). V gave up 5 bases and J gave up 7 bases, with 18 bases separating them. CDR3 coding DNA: TGTGCCTGGGGTCAGCCGGGGGGGCGGAATTCACCCCTCCACTTT. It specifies CAWGQPGGRNSPLHF.

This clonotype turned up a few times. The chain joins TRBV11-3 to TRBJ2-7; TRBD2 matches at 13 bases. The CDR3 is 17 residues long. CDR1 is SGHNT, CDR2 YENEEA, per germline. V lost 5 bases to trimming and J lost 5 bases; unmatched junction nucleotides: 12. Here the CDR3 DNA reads TGTGCCAGCAGCATCCCCTTACTAGCGGGAGGGTATAACGAGCAGTACTTC. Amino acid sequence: CASSIPLLAGGYNEQYF.

DNA for the CDR3: TGCGCCAGCAGCCAAAGCAGGGGGTTCTATGGCTACACCTTC. Its translation is CASSQSRGFYGYTF. V and J are TRBV5-1 and TRBJ1-2; 7 bases align to TRBD1. The CDR3 has 14 amino acids. Germline-derived CDR1 and CDR2 are SGHRS and YFSETQ. Trimming cost V 4 bases and J 4 bases; bases outside gene matches: 7.

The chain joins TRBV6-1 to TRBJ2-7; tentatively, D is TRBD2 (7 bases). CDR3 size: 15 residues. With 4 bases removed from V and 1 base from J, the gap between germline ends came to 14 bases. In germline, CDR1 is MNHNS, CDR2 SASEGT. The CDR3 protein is CASSGPGGASYEQYF. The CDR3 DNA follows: TGTGCCAGCAGTGGGCCGGGGGGCGCTTCCTACGAGCAGTACTTC.

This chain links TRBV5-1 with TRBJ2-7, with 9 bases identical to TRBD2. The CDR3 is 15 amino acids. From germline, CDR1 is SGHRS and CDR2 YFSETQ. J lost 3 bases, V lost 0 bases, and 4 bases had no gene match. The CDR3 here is CASSLVLAGDYEQYF. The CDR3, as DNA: TGCGCCAGCAGCTTGGTCTTAGCGGGAGACTACGAGCAGTACTTC. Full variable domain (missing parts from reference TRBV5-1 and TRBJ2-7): KAGVTQTPRYLIKTRGQQVTLSCSPISGHRSVSWYQQTPGQGLQFLFEYFSETQRNKGNFPGRFSGRQFSNSRSEMNVSTLELGDSALYLCASSLVLAGDYEQYFGPGTRLTVT.

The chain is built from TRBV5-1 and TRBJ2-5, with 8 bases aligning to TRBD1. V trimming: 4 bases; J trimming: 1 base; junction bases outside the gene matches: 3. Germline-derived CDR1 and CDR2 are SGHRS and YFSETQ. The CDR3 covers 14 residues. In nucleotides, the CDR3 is TGCGCCAGCAGCAGAACAGGGGGCCAAGAGACCCAGTACTTC. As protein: CASSRTGGQETQYF.

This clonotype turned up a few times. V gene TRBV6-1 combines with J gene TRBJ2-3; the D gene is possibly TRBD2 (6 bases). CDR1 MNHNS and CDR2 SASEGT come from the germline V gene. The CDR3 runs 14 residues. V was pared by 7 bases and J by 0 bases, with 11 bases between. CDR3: CASTLGTSTDTQYF. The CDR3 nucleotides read TGTGCCAGCACCCTCGGGACTAGCACAGATACGCAGTATTTT.

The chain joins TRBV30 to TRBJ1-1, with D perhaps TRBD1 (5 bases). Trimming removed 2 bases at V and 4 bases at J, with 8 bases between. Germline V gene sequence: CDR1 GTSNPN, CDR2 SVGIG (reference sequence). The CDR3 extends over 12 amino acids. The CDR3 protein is CAWSPGITEAFF. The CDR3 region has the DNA TGTGCCTGGAGTCCAGGGATCACTGAAGCTTTCTTT.

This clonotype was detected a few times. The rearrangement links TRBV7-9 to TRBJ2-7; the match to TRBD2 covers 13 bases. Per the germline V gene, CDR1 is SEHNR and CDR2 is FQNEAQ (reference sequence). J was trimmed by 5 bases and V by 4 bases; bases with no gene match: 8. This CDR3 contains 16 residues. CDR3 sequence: CASSWTSGSLQHEQYF. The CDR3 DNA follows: TGTGCCAGCAGCTGGACTAGCGGGAGTCTGCAGCACGAGCAGTACTTC.

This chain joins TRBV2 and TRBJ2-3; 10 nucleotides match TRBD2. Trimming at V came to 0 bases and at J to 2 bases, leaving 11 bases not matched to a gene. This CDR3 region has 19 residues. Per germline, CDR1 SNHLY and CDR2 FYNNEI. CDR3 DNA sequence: TGTGCCAGCAGTGAAGCGATATTCTTAGGACTAGCGGTCACAGATACGCAGTATTTT. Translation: CASSEAIFLGLAVTDTQYF.